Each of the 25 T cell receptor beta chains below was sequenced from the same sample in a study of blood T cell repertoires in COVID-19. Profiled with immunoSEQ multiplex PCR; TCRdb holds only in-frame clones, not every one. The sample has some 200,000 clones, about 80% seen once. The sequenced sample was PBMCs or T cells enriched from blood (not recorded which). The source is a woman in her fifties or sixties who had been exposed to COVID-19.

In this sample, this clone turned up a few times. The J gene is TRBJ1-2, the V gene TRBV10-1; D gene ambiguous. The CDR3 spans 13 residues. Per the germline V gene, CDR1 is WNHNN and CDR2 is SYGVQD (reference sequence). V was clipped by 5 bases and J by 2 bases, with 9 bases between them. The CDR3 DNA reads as TGCGCCAGCAGTTCTGACATGAACTATGGCTACACCTTC. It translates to CASSSDMNYGYTF.

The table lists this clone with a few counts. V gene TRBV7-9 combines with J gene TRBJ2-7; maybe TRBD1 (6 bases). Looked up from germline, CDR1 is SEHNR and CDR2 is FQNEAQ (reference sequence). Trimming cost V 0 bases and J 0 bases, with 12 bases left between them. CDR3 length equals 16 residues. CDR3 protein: CASSLAPGHSSYEQYF. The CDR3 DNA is TGTGCCAGCAGCTTAGCGCCGGGACACAGCTCCTACGAGCAGTACTTC.

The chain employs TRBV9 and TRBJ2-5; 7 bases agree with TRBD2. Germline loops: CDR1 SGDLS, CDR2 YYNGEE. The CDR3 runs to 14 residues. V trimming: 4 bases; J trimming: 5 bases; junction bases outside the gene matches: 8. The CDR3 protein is CASSPGGGWETQYF. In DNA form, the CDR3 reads TGTGCCAGCAGCCCTGGGGGGGGTTGGGAGACCCAGTACTTC.

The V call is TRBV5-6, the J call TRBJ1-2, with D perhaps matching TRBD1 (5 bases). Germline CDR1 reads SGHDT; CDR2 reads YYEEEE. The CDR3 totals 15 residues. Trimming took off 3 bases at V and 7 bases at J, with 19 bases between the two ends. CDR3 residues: CASSSPPGGLLGYTF. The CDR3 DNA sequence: TGTGCCAGCAGCTCACCTCCCGGGGGACTCCTTGGCTACACCTTC.

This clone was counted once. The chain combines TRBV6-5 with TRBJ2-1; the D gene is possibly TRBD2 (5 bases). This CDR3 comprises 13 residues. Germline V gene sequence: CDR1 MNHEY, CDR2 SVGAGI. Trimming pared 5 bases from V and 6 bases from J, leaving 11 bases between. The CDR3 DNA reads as TGTGCCAGCAGTCGAGGGCTCTCCAATGAGCAGTTCTTC. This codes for CASSRGLSNEQFF.

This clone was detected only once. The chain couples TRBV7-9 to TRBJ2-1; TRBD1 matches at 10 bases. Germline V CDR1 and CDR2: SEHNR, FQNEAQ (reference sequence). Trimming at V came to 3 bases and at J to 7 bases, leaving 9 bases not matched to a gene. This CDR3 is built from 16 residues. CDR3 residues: CASSFGWDRGKNEQFF. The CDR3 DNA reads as TGTGCCAGCAGCTTCGGGTGGGACAGGGGAAAGAATGAGCAGTTCTTC.

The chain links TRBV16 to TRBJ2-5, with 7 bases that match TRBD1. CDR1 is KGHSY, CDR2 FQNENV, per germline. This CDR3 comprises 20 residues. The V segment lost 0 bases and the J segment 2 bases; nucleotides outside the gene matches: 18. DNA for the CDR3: TGTGCCAGCAGCCAATCAATCCCCCGAGGGGACAGAGCCGCGCAAGAGACCCAGTACTTC. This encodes CASSQSIPRGDRAAQETQYF.

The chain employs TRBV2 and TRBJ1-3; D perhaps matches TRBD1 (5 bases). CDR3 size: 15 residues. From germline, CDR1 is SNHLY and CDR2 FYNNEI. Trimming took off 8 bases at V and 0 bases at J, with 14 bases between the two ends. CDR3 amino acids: CASGSQGVSGNTIYF. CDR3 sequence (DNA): TGTGCCAGCGGGTCCCAGGGCGTCTCTGGAAACACCATATATTTT.

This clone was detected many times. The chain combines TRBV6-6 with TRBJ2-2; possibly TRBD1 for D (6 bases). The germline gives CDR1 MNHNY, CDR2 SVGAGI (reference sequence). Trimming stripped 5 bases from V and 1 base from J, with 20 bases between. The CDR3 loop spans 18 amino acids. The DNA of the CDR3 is TGTGCCAGCAGTCTTCTACGGACAGTTTCAAAGAACACCGGGGAGCTGTTTTTT. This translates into CASSLLRTVSKNTGELFF.

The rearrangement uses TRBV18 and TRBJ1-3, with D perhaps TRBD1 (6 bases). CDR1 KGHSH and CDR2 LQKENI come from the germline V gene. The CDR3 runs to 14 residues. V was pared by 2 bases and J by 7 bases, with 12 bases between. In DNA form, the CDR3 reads TGTGCCAGCTCACCAGGGACATACGGTAACACCATATATTTT. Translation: CASSPGTYGNTIYF.

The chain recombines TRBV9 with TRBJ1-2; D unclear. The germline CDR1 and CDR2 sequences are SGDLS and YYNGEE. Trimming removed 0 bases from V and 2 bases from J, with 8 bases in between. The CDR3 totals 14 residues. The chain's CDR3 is CASSVVVQNYGYTF. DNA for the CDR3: TGTGCCAGCAGCGTAGTTGTTCAAAACTATGGCTACACCTTC.

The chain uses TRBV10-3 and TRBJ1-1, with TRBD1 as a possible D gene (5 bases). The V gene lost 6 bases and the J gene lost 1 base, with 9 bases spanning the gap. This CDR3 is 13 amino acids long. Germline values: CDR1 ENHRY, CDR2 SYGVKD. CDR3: CAIRLGGNTEAFF. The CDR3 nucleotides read TGTGCCATCAGACTCGGGGGGAACACTGAAGCTTTCTTT.

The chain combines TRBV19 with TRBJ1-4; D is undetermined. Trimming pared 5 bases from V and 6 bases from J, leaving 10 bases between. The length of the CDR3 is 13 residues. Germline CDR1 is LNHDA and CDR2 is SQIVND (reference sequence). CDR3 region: CASSEREDEKLFF. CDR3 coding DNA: TGTGCCAGTAGTGAGAGGGAGGATGAAAAACTGTTTTTT.

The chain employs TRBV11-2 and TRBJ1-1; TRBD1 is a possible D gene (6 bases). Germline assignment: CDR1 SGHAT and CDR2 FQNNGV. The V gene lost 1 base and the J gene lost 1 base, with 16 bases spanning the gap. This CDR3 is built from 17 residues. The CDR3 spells CASSLVQGYGRNTEAFF. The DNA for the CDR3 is TGTGCCAGCAGCTTAGTACAGGGATATGGACGGAACACTGAAGCTTTCTTT.

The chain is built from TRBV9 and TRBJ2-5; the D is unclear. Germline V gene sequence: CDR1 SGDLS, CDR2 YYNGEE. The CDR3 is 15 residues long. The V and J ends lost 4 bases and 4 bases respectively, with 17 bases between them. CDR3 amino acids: CASSLRLGPPETQYF. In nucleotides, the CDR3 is TGTGCCAGCAGCCTCCGACTCGGCCCGCCAGAGACCCAGTACTTC.

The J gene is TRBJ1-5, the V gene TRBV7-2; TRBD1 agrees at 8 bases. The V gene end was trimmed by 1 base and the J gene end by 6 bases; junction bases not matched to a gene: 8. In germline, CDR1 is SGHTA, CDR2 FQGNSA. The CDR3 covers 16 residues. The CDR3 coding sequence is TGTGCCAGCAGCTTAGGGTGGACAGGGTCATTTCAGCCCCAGCATTTT. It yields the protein CASSLGWTGSFQPQHF.

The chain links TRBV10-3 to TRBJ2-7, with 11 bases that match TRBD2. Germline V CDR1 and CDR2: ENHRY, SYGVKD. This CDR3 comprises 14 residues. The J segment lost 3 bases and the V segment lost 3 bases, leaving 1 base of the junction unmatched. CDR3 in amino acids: CAISDLAGGYEQYF. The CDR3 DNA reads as TGTGCCATCAGTGATCTAGCGGGGGGCTACGAGCAGTACTTC.

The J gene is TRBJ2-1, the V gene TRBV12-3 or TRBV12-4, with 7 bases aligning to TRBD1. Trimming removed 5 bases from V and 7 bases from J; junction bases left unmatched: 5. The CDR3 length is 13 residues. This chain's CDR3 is CASSETGSNEQFF. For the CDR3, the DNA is TGTGCCAGCAGTGAGACAGGGTCGAATGAGCAGTTCTTC.

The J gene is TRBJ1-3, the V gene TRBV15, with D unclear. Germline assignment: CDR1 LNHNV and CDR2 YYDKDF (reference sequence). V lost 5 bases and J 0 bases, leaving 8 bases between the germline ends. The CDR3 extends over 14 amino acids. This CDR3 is CATSPGSSGNTIYF. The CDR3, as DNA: TGTGCCACCAGCCCAGGTAGCTCTGGAAACACCATATATTTT.

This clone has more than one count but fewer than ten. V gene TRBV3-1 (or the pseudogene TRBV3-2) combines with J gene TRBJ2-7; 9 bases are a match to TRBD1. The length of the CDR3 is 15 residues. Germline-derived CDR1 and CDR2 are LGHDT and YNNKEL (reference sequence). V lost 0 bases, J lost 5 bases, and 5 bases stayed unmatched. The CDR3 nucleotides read TGTGCCAGCAGCCAAGATGGCCGGACAGGGGACGAGCAGTACTTC. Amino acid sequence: CASSQDGRTGDEQYF.

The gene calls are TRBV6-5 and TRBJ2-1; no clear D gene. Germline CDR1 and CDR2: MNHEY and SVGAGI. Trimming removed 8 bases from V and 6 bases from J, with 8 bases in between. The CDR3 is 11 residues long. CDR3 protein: CASGSGNEQFF. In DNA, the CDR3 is TGTGCCAGCGGATCGGGCAATGAGCAGTTCTTC.

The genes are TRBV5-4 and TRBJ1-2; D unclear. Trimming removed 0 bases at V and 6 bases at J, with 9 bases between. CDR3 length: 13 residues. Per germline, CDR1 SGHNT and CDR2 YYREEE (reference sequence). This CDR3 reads CASSLELADGYTF. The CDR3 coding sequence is TGTGCCAGCAGCTTGGAGTTGGCAGATGGCTACACCTTC.

The CDR3: CASSSGVGGGHNEQFF. DNA for the CDR3: TGTGCCAGCAGCTCAGGGGTGGGCGGGGGGCACAATGAGCAGTTCTTC. The chain joins TRBV11-2 to TRBJ2-1; 8 nucleotides align to TRBD2. J gave up 5 bases and V 4 bases, and 10 bases lay outside the gene matches. The CDR3 is 16 residues long. Germline lookup yields CDR1 SGHAT and CDR2 FQNNGV.

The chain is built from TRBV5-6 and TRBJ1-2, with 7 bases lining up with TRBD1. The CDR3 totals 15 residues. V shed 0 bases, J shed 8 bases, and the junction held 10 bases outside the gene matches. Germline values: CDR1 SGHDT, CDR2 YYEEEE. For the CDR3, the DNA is TGTGCCAGCAGCTTGGTTAGGGGGCAGGGCGAGGGCTACACCTTC. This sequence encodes CASSLVRGQGEGYTF.

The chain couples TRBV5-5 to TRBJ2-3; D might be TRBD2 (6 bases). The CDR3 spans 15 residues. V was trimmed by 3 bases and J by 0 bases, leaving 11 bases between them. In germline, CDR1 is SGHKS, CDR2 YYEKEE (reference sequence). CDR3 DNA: TGTGCCAGCAGCTCCCTAGGAGGGAGCACAGATACGCAGTATTTT. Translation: CASSSLGGSTDTQYF.